Shown below are 7 T cell receptor beta chains from a single sample sequenced in a study of T-cell reconstitution after alpha-beta-depleted transplantation in children. Preparation of the TCRbeta library was carried out with unique molecular identifiers. TCRdb passed the PCR reads through MiXCR, listing each CDR3 protein once. The repertoire holds 150,000 to 250,000 distinct CDR3 sequences, approximately 6.8% seen once, with roughly 4.7% in the top ten. Sequenced material: PBMCs, taken before TCRalphabeta/CD19-depleted stem cell transplant. These receptors all come from a girl less than two years old with combined immunodeficiency, due to receive a stem cell transplant.

This clonotype was seen many times. The chain's CDR3 is CSVVPEVSLYGYTF. In DNA form, the CDR3 reads TGCAGCGTTGTGCCTGAGGTATCCCTCTATGGCTACACCTTC. This sequence joins TRBV29-1 and TRBJ1-2; no firm D call. Germline values: CDR1 SQVTM, CDR2 ANQGSEA. This CDR3 is built from 14 residues. V gave up 4 bases and J gave up 4 bases, with 16 bases separating them.

This clonotype showed up many times. This chain connects TRBV6-1 to TRBJ2-1; 10 bases map to TRBD1. The V and J ends lost 9 bases and 7 bases, in that order; junction bases with no gene match: 9. Germline assignment: CDR1 MNHNS and CDR2 SASEGT. The CDR3 contains 14 residues. CDR3 sequence (DNA): TGTGCCAGAACTGCCCGGGACAGGGGAAATGAGCAGTTCTTC. Residues: CARTARDRGNEQFF.

Many counts were recorded for this clonotype. The genes are TRBV12-3 or TRBV12-4 and TRBJ2-1; possibly TRBD2 for D (6 bases). The CDR3 covers 15 residues. V lost 4 bases and J lost 7, with 17 bases in between. CDR3 residues: CASSSRDFRPNEQFF. The CDR3 DNA follows: TGTGCCAGCAGTTCCCGGGACTTCCGACCTAATGAGCAGTTCTTC.

This clonotype was counted ten times or more. The chain links TRBV6-2 or TRBV6-3 to TRBJ2-1; possibly TRBD1 for D (6 bases). CDR1 MNHEY and CDR2 SVGEGT come from the germline V gene. This CDR3 has 14 residues. The ends were cut back, 8 bases at V and 4 bases at J, with 15 bases in the middle. The CDR3 region has the DNA TGTGCCAGCGGTTTAGGGGGAGTTTACAATGAGCAGTTCTTC. Translating it yields CASGLGGVYNEQFF.

At least ten counts were recorded for this clonotype. The V call is TRBV4-2, the J call TRBJ2-1, with a possible D match to TRBD2 (5 bases). CDR1 is LGHNA, CDR2 YNFKEQ, per germline. The V gene lost 6 bases and the J gene lost 7 bases, with 13 bases spanning the gap. This CDR3 is 13 amino acids long. In DNA, the CDR3 is TGTGCCAGCAGAACGTATAGCGCAAATGAGCAGTTCTTC. Its translation is CASRTYSANEQFF.

The chain links TRBV10-3 to TRBJ2-2, with D unresolved. The ends were cut back, 3 bases at V and 0 bases at J, with 11 bases in the middle. Germline V gives CDR1 ENHRY, CDR2 SYGVKD. The CDR3 extends over 16 amino acids. The CDR3 DNA follows: TGTGCCATCAGTGACGGTTTCAGGCCGAACACCGGGGAGCTGTTTTTT. Translation: CAISDGFRPNTGELFF.

This clonotype appeared many times. This chain links TRBV2 with TRBJ2-7, with D uncertain. Looked up from germline, CDR1 is SNHLY and CDR2 is FYNNEI. The CDR3 covers 13 residues. Trimming left V 1 base short and J 2 bases short, with 6 bases between. The CDR3 nucleotides are TGTGCCAGCAGTGAAGGGTATACCTACGAGCAGTACTTC. Translated: CASSEGYTYEQYF.